This T cell receptor beta chain was identified during a study of CD8+ T cells in alopecia areata. CDR1 is GTSNPN, CDR2 SVGIG, per germline (reference sequence). This CDR3 region has 12 residues. The junction had 0 bases not matched to a gene; V was cut back by 5 bases and J by 2 bases. cDNA serving as the sequencing template came from extracted, reverse transcribed RNA. Only in-frame clones appear in the TCRdb table, and some are missing; sequencing was by immunoSEQ multiplex PCR. The table lists almost 250,000 clones, roughly 69% of them singletons. This receptor was taken from a human donor with alopecia areata. The gene calls are TRBV30 and TRBJ1-2; 9 bases are shared with TRBD1. Material: CD4+ T cells sorted from blood, obtained at week 0. CDR3: CAWGQGNYGYTF. As DNA, the CDR3 is TGTGCCTGGGGACAGGGGAACTATGGCTACACCTTC.